The 20 T cell receptor beta chains below all came from one sample that was sequenced in a study of CXCR3-negative and CXCR3-positive naive CD8 T cells. Libraries of TRB cDNA were made by 5' RACE and carried UMIs. Using the 5' RACE reads, TCRdb records one entry per CDR3 protein without DNA. Its table lists tens of thousands of distinct CDR3 sequences. Sequencing was performed on memory CD8+ T cells from blood. The receptors originated from a human donor in good health. Some clones in this sample may be carry-over from other donors' samples.

This chain connects TRBV5-1 to TRBJ2-2; TCRdb picks TRBD2, but there is no DNA to check that call. This CDR3 comprises 14 residues. CDR1 is SGHRS, CDR2 YFSETQ, per germline. The CDR3 sequence: CASSPGGAGGELFF.

The chain is built from TRBV20-1 and TRBJ2-7; TCRdb designates TRBD1, a call that cannot be tested without DNA. The CDR3 totals 15 residues. Germline CDR1 reads DFQATT; CDR2 reads SNEGSKA (reference sequence). The CDR3 reads CSAQWGGRGRPEQYF.

The CDR3 here is CASSYSSSTDTQYF. The chain recombines TRBV6-5 with TRBJ2-3. Germline V gene lookup returns CDR1 MNHEY and CDR2 SVGAGI. This CDR3 has 14 amino acids.

The chain employs TRBV29-1 and TRBJ2-5; with no DNA, the TCRdb D assignment of TRBD2 cannot be verified. The CDR3 has 15 amino acids. Germline CDR1 SQVTM, CDR2 ANQGSEA. The CDR3 sequence is CSVLARTAYQETQYF.

The CDR3 protein is CASTPDRRETQYF. The chain has TRBV28 and TRBJ2-5; TCRdb picks TRBD1, but there is no DNA to check that call. The CDR3 sequence is 13 residues long. CDR1 is MDHEN and CDR2 is SYDVKM in the germline V gene.

V gene TRBV29-1 combines with J gene TRBJ1-2; the TCRdb D gene call, TRBD1, has no DNA to confirm it. The length of the CDR3 is 13 residues. Germline CDR1 reads SQVTM; CDR2 reads ANQGSEA. The CDR3 spells CSAEWGLGYGYTF.

The genes are TRBV6-5 and TRBJ1-6; the TCRdb D gene call, TRBD1, has no DNA to confirm it. Germline V CDR1 and CDR2: MNHEY, SVGAGI. The CDR3 totals 16 residues. CDR3 sequence reads: CASSVYQGAGNSPLHF.

The rearrangement uses TRBV29-1 and TRBJ1-2; TCRdb outputs TRBD1, but without DNA this stays unchecked. The CDR3 has 13 amino acids. Germline CDR1 reads SQVTM; CDR2 reads ANQGSEA. CDR3 residues: CSVTGGTNYGYTF.

This chain uses TRBV7-7 with TRBJ2-5; no DNA is available, so the TRBD1 call from TCRdb remains unchecked. Germline V gives CDR1 SSHAT, CDR2 FNYEAQ (reference sequence). CDR3 length: 14 amino acids. The CDR3 sequence: CASSWDRAQETQYF.

This chain uses TRBV6-2 or TRBV6-3 with TRBJ2-5. Per the germline V gene, CDR1 is MNHEY and CDR2 is SVGEGT. The CDR3 sequence is 14 residues long. CDR3 sequence reads: CASSYSAAQETQYF.

The chain has TRBV7-2 and TRBJ2-5; TCRdb's D call, TRBD2, is unchecked because there is no DNA. This CDR3 is 15 amino acids long. CDR1 SGHTA and CDR2 FQGNSA come from the germline V gene. CDR3 in amino acids: CASSLLAGPQETQYF.

V gene TRBV7-9 combines with J gene TRBJ2-5; without DNA, the TCRdb call of TRBD1 cannot be checked. Germline CDR1 is SEHNR and CDR2 is FQNEAQ (reference sequence). The CDR3 length is 15 residues. CDR3 sequence reads: CASSLGVRAQETQYF.

J is TRBJ2-7 and V is TRBV24-1; the TRBD1 assignment by TCRdb is unverifiable without DNA. Germline loops: CDR1 KGHDR, CDR2 SFDVKD. CDR3 length: 16 residues. The CDR3 is CATSDSGQGRPYEQYF.

V gene TRBV7-6 combines with J gene TRBJ1-6; TCRdb's D gene call, TRBD1, goes unchecked for lack of DNA. Germline values: CDR1 SGHVS, CDR2 FNYEAQ. The CDR3 loop spans 14 amino acids. The CDR3 reads CASSPTGLGSPLHF.

This chain joins TRBV20-1 and TRBJ2-7; TCRdb's D gene call, TRBD1, goes unchecked for lack of DNA. Germline assignment: CDR1 DFQATT and CDR2 SNEGSKA (reference sequence). CDR3 length: 14 amino acids. CDR3 in amino acids: CSARAGQGIHEQYF.

The V call is TRBV29-1, the J call TRBJ1-2; absent DNA, TCRdb's TRBD1 call cannot be checked. The CDR3 totals 13 residues. CDR1 SQVTM and CDR2 ANQGSEA come from the germline V gene. The CDR3 protein is CSVEGGVPYGYTF. The entire variable domain, with the rest obtained from reference TRBV29-1 and TRBJ1-2, is as follows: SAVISQKPSRDICQRGTSLTIQCQVDSQVTMMFWYRQQPGQSLTLIATANQGSEATYESGFVIDKFPISRPNLTFSTLTVSNMSPEDSSIYLCSVEGGVPYGYTFGSGTRLTVV.

The genes are TRBV18 and TRBJ1-2; the D call from TCRdb, TRBD1, cannot be confirmed without DNA. This CDR3 contains 12 residues. Germline loops: CDR1 KGHSH, CDR2 LQKENI. The CDR3 reads CASSPGDDGYTF. Supplemented by reference TRBV18 and TRBJ1-2, the full variable domain reads NAGVMQNPRHLVRRRGQEARLRCSPMKGHSHVYWYRQLPEEGLKFMVYLQKENIIDESGMPKERFSAEFPKEGPSILRIQQVVRGDSAAYFCASSPGDDGYTFGSGTRLTVV.

The chain employs TRBV25-1 and TRBJ2-3. The germline V gene encodes CDR1 MGHDK and CDR2 SYGVNS. The CDR3 has 15 amino acids. CDR3 sequence: CASSDGRQLTDTQYF.

The J gene is TRBJ2-5, the V gene TRBV10-3; TCRdb's assignment of TRBD1 cannot be checked, as there is no DNA. Germline CDR1 and CDR2: ENHRY and SYGVKD. This CDR3 comprises 12 residues. This chain's CDR3 is CAITGTGGAQYF.

This chain's CDR3 is CASSLGLATNEKLFF. This chain connects TRBV7-2 to TRBJ1-4; TCRdb picks TRBD1, but there is no DNA to check that call. In germline, CDR1 is SGHTA, CDR2 FQGNSA. The CDR3 covers 15 residues.